The 8 T cell receptor beta chains reported below all come from one sample, sequenced in a study of human T cells and chemical hapten exposure. TCRdb passed the RACE reads through MiXCR, listing each CDR3 protein once. This sample yields 370,000 or so distinct CDR3 sequences, of which roughly 4.8% are seen a single time; approximately 2.1% belongs to the top ten. Time point given: patch test 1, 2 weeks after DPC sensitization. Treatment meaning: therapeutic diphenylcyclopropenone sensitization with weekly scalp DPC. The sample was whole blood, taken in connection with sensitization to the hapten diphenylcyclopropenone (DPC). The receptor source for this set is a woman in her forties or fifties with alopecia areata. Some clones in this sample may be carry-over from other donors' samples.

A few counts support this clonotype. The chain has TRBV29-1 and TRBJ2-1, with D perhaps TRBD2 (7 bases). Germline values: CDR1 SQVTM, CDR2 ANQGSEA. V gave up 3 bases and J gave up 4 bases, with 13 bases separating them. The length of the CDR3 is 14 residues. CDR3 coding DNA: TGCAGCGTTGAGAAGCGGGACAAATACAATGAGCAGTTCTTC. As protein: CSVEKRDKYNEQFF.

This clonotype was picked up many times. V is TRBV7-9 and J is TRBJ1-6; unclear D gene. Germline CDR1 is SEHNR and CDR2 is FQNEAQ (reference sequence). The CDR3 has 15 amino acids. The germline V and J ends were trimmed by 5 bases and 1 base, with 9 bases remaining between them. The CDR3 sequence: CASSEGLSYNSPLHF. The CDR3 nucleotides read TGTGCCAGCAGCGAAGGGTTATCCTATAATTCACCCCTCCACTTT. Looking up the rest from reference TRBV7-9 and TRBJ1-6 gives the full variable domain: DTGVSQNPRHKITKRGQNVTFRCDPISEHNRLYWYRQTLGQGPEFLTYFQNEAQLEKSRLLSDRFSAERPKGSFSTLEIQRTEQGDSAMYLCASSEGLSYNSPLHFGNGTRLTVT.

The sample holds many counts of this clonotype. The chain is built from TRBV2 and TRBJ2-6, with D uncertain. Germline loops: CDR1 SNHLY, CDR2 FYNNEI. The V and J ends lost 1 base and 2 bases respectively, with 6 bases between them. CDR3 length: 15 amino acids. CDR3 protein: CASSEGAPGANVLTF. In nucleotides, the CDR3 is TGTGCCAGCAGTGAAGGGGCGCCTGGGGCCAACGTCCTGACTTTC.

This clonotype was seen a handful of times. J is TRBJ1-6 and V is TRBV7-9; D gene unclear. The CDR3 spans 16 residues. The germline V gene has CDR1 SEHNR and CDR2 FQNEAQ (reference sequence). V was trimmed by 0 bases and J by 9 bases, leaving 15 bases between them. This CDR3 reads CASSLAEAGASSPLHF. CDR3 nucleotide sequence: TGTGCCAGCAGCTTAGCGGAGGCGGGCGCCAGTTCACCCCTCCACTTT.

This clonotype has ten or more counts. The rearrangement links TRBV7-6 to TRBJ2-1, with 10 nucleotides matching TRBD1. The germline CDR1 and CDR2 sequences are SGHVS and FNYEAQ. V lost 5 bases to trimming and J lost 7 bases; unmatched junction nucleotides: 5. This CDR3 is 14 amino acids long. The CDR3 nucleotides are TGTGCCAGCAGCCGACGACAGGGGGCGAATGAGCAGTTCTTC. This translates into CASSRRQGANEQFF.

There are many counts of this clonotype. The rearrangement joins TRBV20-1 to TRBJ2-3; no clear D. The CDR3 length is 13 residues. V lost 5 bases and J 4 bases, leaving 13 bases between the germline ends. The germline V gene encodes CDR1 DFQATT and CDR2 SNEGSKA (reference sequence). CDR3 coding DNA: TGCAGTGCTCTAGGAGACTTGGCAGATACGCAGTATTTT. This encodes CSALGDLADTQYF.

This clonotype showed up many times. The chain joins TRBV10-3 to TRBJ2-1; 8 bases align to TRBD2. Germline loops: CDR1 ENHRY, CDR2 SYGVKD. The V and J ends lost 5 bases and 5 bases, in that order; junction bases with no gene match: 14. This CDR3 spans 17 amino acids. The CDR3 DNA sequence: TGTGCCATCAGTACACGCCTTAACGGGGGGGTCCACAATGAGCAGTTCTTC. Its protein product is CAISTRLNGGVHNEQFF.

This clonotype appeared a few times. V is TRBV3-1 and J is TRBJ2-7; 9 bases match TRBD2. CDR1 and CDR2 from the germline V gene are LGHDT and YNNKEL (reference sequence). With V trimmed by 4 bases and J by 2 bases, 3 bases remained unmatched. The CDR3 loop spans 14 amino acids. The CDR3 DNA sequence: TGTGCCAGCAGCCCGACTAGCGGAGCCTACGAGCAGTACTTC. Amino acids: CASSPTSGAYEQYF.